What follows are 27 T cell receptor beta chains derived from one specimen sequenced in a study of identical twins. TCRdb called the 5' RACE reads again in MiXCR, with one record for every CDR3 protein. The sample lists 300,000 to 400,000 distinct CDR3 sequences, approximately 8.8% occurring once. The sequenced sample was naive T cells sorted from blood. The receptor source for this set is a woman between 50 and 59 years old in good health.

This clonotype was seen repeatedly, ten times or more. This sequence joins TRBV20-1 and TRBJ2-1; 14 nucleotides line up with TRBD2. The CDR3 is 15 amino acids. Germline V gene lookup returns CDR1 DFQATT and CDR2 SNEGSKA (reference sequence). The ends lost 2 bases at V and 7 bases at J; junction bases unmatched: 4. The CDR3 is CSARQTSGRENEQFF. The DNA of the CDR3 is TGCAGTGCTAGACAGACTAGCGGGAGGGAGAATGAGCAGTTCTTC.

This clonotype was recorded at least ten times. The rearrangement uses TRBV10-1 and TRBJ2-1; 9 bases fit TRBD1. Germline V gene data show CDR1 as WNHNN and CDR2 as SYGVQD (reference sequence). The CDR3 runs 13 residues. Trimming removed 4 bases from V and 7 bases from J; junction bases left unmatched: 2. The CDR3 loop reads CASSGDRANEQFF. The CDR3 DNA reads TGCGCCAGCAGTGGGGACAGGGCTAATGAGCAGTTCTTC.

The rearrangement joins TRBV18 to TRBJ1-1; D gene unclear. V was trimmed by 6 bases and J by 1 base, leaving 12 bases between them. Per germline, CDR1 KGHSH and CDR2 LQKENI. This CDR3 has 14 amino acids. The CDR3 spells CASSPKVENTEAFF. The CDR3 coding sequence is TGTGCCAGCTCCCCTAAAGTGGAGAACACTGAAGCTTTCTTT. The whole variable domain, remainder taken from reference TRBV18 and TRBJ1-1, is NAGVMQNPRHLVRRRGQEARLRCSPMKGHSHVYWYRQLPEEGLKFMVYLQKENIIDESGMPKERFSAEFPKEGPSILRIQQVVRGDSAAYFCASSPKVENTEAFFGQGTRLTVV.

The chain couples TRBV5-1 to TRBJ2-6; D remains ambiguous. V shed 4 bases and J shed 1 base, with 12 bases lying between them. Germline CDR1 reads SGHRS; CDR2 reads YFSETQ. The length of the CDR3 is 16 residues. CDR3 nucleotides: TGCGCCAGCAGCATCTCCTCCCCATCTGGGGCCAACGTCCTGACTTTC. Its translation: CASSISSPSGANVLTF.

This chain links TRBV7-9 with TRBJ2-1; 12 bases agree with TRBD2. The CDR3 loop spans 16 amino acids. V was pared by 5 bases and J by 4 bases, with 6 bases of the junction left unmatched. Germline values: CDR1 SEHNR, CDR2 FQNEAQ (reference sequence). The CDR3 sequence is CASSRSGLAGYNEQFF. Written as DNA, the CDR3 is TGTGCCAGCAGCCGCTCGGGACTAGCGGGTTACAATGAGCAGTTCTTC.

This clonotype was observed many times. The chain carries TRBV5-1 and TRBJ2-2; D may be TRBD1 or TRBD2 (5 bases each). The CDR3 totals 17 residues. Germline V lookup: CDR1 SGHRS, CDR2 YFSETQ. Trimming shortened V by 4 bases and J by 1 base, and 17 bases separated the two germline ends. For the CDR3, the DNA is TGCGCCAGCAGCACCGGTCTTTGGGGGAAGAACACCGGGGAGCTGTTTTTT. Protein: CASSTGLWGKNTGELFF.

The J gene is TRBJ2-7, the V gene TRBV4-1; no clear D gene. Germline CDR1 and CDR2: MGHRA and YSYEKL. Trimming pared 3 bases from V and 7 bases from J, leaving 10 bases between. This CDR3 has 12 amino acids. The CDR3 region has the DNA TGCGCCAGCAGCCACAAGGGCGGAGAGCAGTACGTC. Translated, it gives CASSHKGGEQYV.

The chain couples TRBV29-1 to TRBJ1-1; the match to TRBD1 covers 9 bases. J gave up 4 bases and V 7 bases, and 7 bases lay outside the gene matches. The CDR3 spans 13 residues. Germline CDR1 reads SQVTM; CDR2 reads ANQGSEA. The CDR3 coding sequence is TGCAGCGGAAAACAGGGGGCTGGCACTGAAGCTTTCTTT. Its protein product is CSGKQGAGTEAFF.

This clonotype was counted ten times or more. The rearrangement joins TRBV20-1 to TRBJ2-1, with D perhaps given as TRBD1 or TRBD2 (6 bases each). The V and J ends lost 0 bases and 5 bases respectively, with 14 bases between them. This CDR3 is 15 amino acids long. Per germline, CDR1 DFQATT and CDR2 SNEGSKA (reference sequence). CDR3 bases: TGCAGTGCTAGAGATGTGCGGCGGGACAACAATGAGCAGTTCTTC. It codes for CSARDVRRDNNEQFF.

The chain's CDR3 is CASSAMTGSGDTQYF. DNA of the CDR3: TGCGCCAGCAGTGCCATGACAGGCTCGGGAGATACGCAGTATTTT. V is TRBV10-2 and J is TRBJ2-3, with D perhaps matching TRBD1 (6 bases). The germline CDR1 and CDR2 sequences are WSHSY and SAAADI. Deletions cut 4 bases from V and 5 bases from J, with 16 bases between. The CDR3 spans 15 residues.

This clonotype showed up just a few times. The chain has TRBV20-1 and TRBJ2-5; D is uncertain. The CDR3 is 13 residues long. Trimming pared 4 bases from V and 5 bases from J, leaving 14 bases between. Per germline, CDR1 DFQATT and CDR2 SNEGSKA (reference sequence). CDR3 in DNA: TGCAGTGCTAAGTACCTCGTCGCGGAGACCCAGTACTTC. Translating gives CSAKYLVAETQYF.

This clonotype came up a few times. This chain joins TRBV12-3 or TRBV12-4 and TRBJ2-1, with D tentatively TRBD1 or TRBD2 (6 bases each). The CDR3 is made up of 13 amino acids. The V end was cut by 6 bases, the J end by 10 bases, with 16 bases between. DNA for the CDR3: TGTGCCAGCAGCTGGGTACAGGGAGGCGAGCAGTTCTTC. Protein sequence: CASSWVQGGEQFF.

Many counts were recorded for this clonotype. This sequence joins TRBV10-3 and TRBJ2-1; 7 bases line up with TRBD2. Germline CDR1 ENHRY, CDR2 SYGVKD. The CDR3 is made up of 15 amino acids. The junction had 5 bases not matched to a gene; V was cut back by 3 bases and J by 3 bases. The CDR3 nucleotides read TGTGCCATCAGTGAAGCCGGGACTAACTACAATGAGCAGTTCTTC. As protein: CAISEAGTNYNEQFF.

The chain joins TRBV19 to TRBJ2-7; TRBD1 might be the D (6 bases). Germline lookup yields CDR1 LNHDA and CDR2 SQIVND (reference sequence). The V and J ends lost 5 bases and 2 bases respectively, with 13 bases between them. This CDR3 contains 14 residues. The CDR3 DNA follows: TGTGCCAGTAGTTTTGCAGGGGCTACCTACGAGCAGTACTTC. This gives the protein CASSFAGATYEQYF.

The chain is built from TRBV6-6 and TRBJ1-5, with D tentatively TRBD1 (5 bases). With 2 bases removed from V and 4 bases from J, the gap between germline ends came to 6 bases. Germline-derived CDR1 and CDR2 are MNHNY and SVGAGI (reference sequence). CDR3 length: 13 residues. CDR3 DNA: TGTGCCAGCAGTTACGGGGGGAATCAGCCCCAGCATTTT. It encodes CASSYGGNQPQHF.

This clonotype occurred many times. The V call is TRBV3-1, the J call TRBJ1-1; 8 nucleotides line up with TRBD1. The CDR3 contains 14 residues. Germline V CDR1 and CDR2: LGHDT, YNNKEL (reference sequence). V lost 4 bases, J lost 5 bases, and 6 bases stayed unmatched. The CDR3 sequence: CASSPGQGSTEAFF. CDR3 DNA: TGTGCCAGCAGCCCAGGACAGGGTTCTACTGAAGCTTTCTTT.

This clonotype was counted a few times. The rearrangement joins TRBV2 to TRBJ2-2; D remains ambiguous. V shed 5 bases and J shed 1 base, with 11 bases lying between them. Germline V gives CDR1 SNHLY, CDR2 FYNNEI. The CDR3 sequence is 15 residues long. The CDR3 DNA is TGTGCCAGCAGTCTCCGAGAGCAGAACACCGGGGAGCTGTTTTTT. It is translated as CASSLREQNTGELFF.

This clonotype came up a few times. V and J are TRBV3-1 and TRBJ1-5; 8 positions agree with TRBD1. Germline V gene lookup returns CDR1 LGHDT and CDR2 YNNKEL (reference sequence). This CDR3 has 17 residues. J lost 6 bases, V lost 4 bases, and 14 bases had no gene match. The CDR3 bases are TGTGCCAGCAGCCCATCATCAGGACAGGGTGGAAGTCAGCCCCAGCATTTT. This translates into CASSPSSGQGGSQPQHF.

This clonotype was seen a few times. The chain has TRBV15 and TRBJ1-4; D is uncertain. This CDR3 comprises 13 residues. Looked up from germline, CDR1 is LNHNV and CDR2 is YYDKDF (reference sequence). The V and J ends lost 5 bases and 8 bases respectively, with 12 bases between them. Here the CDR3 DNA reads TGTGCCACCAGCGGATCCCCGAGCGAAAAACTGTTTTTT. This translates into CATSGSPSEKLFF.

The chain combines TRBV12-3 or TRBV12-4 with TRBJ1-3; a possible D gene is TRBD1 (5 bases). V lost 6 bases and J 2 bases, leaving 11 bases between the germline ends. This CDR3 has 14 residues. The CDR3 is CASRPGTTGNTIYF. In DNA form, the CDR3 reads TGTGCCAGCAGACCCGGGACCACTGGAAACACCATATATTTT.

The table lists this clonotype with a few counts. The chain combines TRBV4-2 with TRBJ2-4; weak D call: TRBD2 (6 bases). The CDR3 spans 12 residues. Germline loops: CDR1 LGHNA, CDR2 YNFKEQ. V lost 6 bases and J 14 bases, leaving 17 bases between the germline ends. The chain's CDR3 is CASSYDRDSKYF. The CDR3 DNA sequence: TGTGCCAGCAGTTACGACCGGGACTCAAAGTACTTC.

This clonotype was detected many times. The rearrangement links TRBV10-3 to TRBJ2-1; TRBD2 aligns across 10 bases. CDR3 length: 16 amino acids. Germline lookup yields CDR1 ENHRY and CDR2 SYGVKD. J lost 6 bases, V lost 4 bases, and 9 bases had no gene match. CDR3 DNA: TGTGCCATCAGTGGGAAAGGAACTAGCGGGATCAATGAGCAGTTCTTC. This sequence encodes CAISGKGTSGINEQFF.

This clonotype has at least ten counts. The V and J genes are TRBV27 and TRBJ2-2; TRBD1 might be the D (5 bases). CDR1 and CDR2 (germline): MNHEY, SMNVEV (reference sequence). V lost 4 bases and J 5 bases, leaving 14 bases between the germline ends. The CDR3 totals 15 residues. CDR3 sequence: CASSSKTAKTGELFF. In nucleotides, the CDR3 is TGTGCCAGCAGTTCCAAGACAGCCAAAACCGGGGAGCTGTTTTTT.

The chain carries TRBV9 and TRBJ1-1, with TRBD1 identical over 7 bases. This CDR3 is 13 amino acids long. V lost 2 bases, J lost 5 bases, and 3 bases stayed unmatched. Germline CDR1 SGDLS, CDR2 YYNGEE. CDR3 DNA sequence: TGTGCCAGCAGCGTGCAGGGGGGAACTGAAGCTTTCTTT. The encoded protein is CASSVQGGTEAFF.

The table lists this clonotype with a few counts. This chain uses TRBV10-2 with TRBJ2-7, with 7 bases fitting TRBD2. The J segment lost 2 bases and the V segment lost 8 bases, leaving 3 bases of the junction unmatched. Germline lookup yields CDR1 WSHSY and CDR2 SAAADI. CDR3 size: 12 residues. CDR3 protein: CASGGGPYEQYF. CDR3 DNA: TGCGCCAGCGGGGGAGGGCCCTACGAGCAGTACTTC.

The chain recombines TRBV6-1 with TRBJ2-3; D is unclear. V lost 4 bases to trimming and J lost 0 bases, with 8 bases between them. CDR1 and CDR2 (germline): MNHNS, SASEGT. This CDR3 has 14 residues. The CDR3 nucleotides are TGTGCCAGCAGTGGTCCCTTTAGCACAGATACGCAGTATTTT. Its translation: CASSGPFSTDTQYF.

This clonotype came up a few times. This chain joins TRBV5-1 and TRBJ1-6; perhaps TRBD1 as D (6 bases). V lost 0 bases to trimming and J lost 4 bases, with 8 bases between them. Germline CDR1 and CDR2: SGHRS and YFSETQ. The CDR3 totals 15 residues. The CDR3 coding sequence is TGCGCCAGCAGCTTGGGTGGACAGTATAATTCACCCCTCCACTTT. Amino acids: CASSLGGQYNSPLHF. The whole variable domain, remainder taken from reference TRBV5-1 and TRBJ1-6, is KAGVTQTPRYLIKTRGQQVTLSCSPISGHRSVSWYQQTPGQGLQFLFEYFSETQRNKGNFPGRFSGRQFSNSRSEMNVSTLELGDSALYLCASSLGGQYNSPLHFGNGTRLTVT.